Detailed here is one TCR beta chain. Its antigen is undetermined. The source of the sample is a study of PD-L1 blockade in urothelial cancer. For the study at large: The year 2014 saw patients start atezolizumab, 1,200 mg intravenously every 3 weeks. Of around 31 patients, about 24 were males with bladder-origin urothelial cancer. Across blood samples, T cells had a median count of 141,255.

Time point reported: peripheral blood 6 weeks after treatment start. Study-wide results and caveats: Pretreatment clonality of the blood TCR repertoire below the median was predictive of superior survival.

The CDR3 has 17 residues. CDR1 SQVTM and CDR2 ANQGSEA come from the germline V gene. V lost 0 bases to trimming and J lost 1 base, with 18 bases between them. Clones were sequenced by immunoSEQ multiplex PCR, and TCRdb holds only the in-frame ones, with some missing. Here the sample spans tens of thousands of clones, 75% to 95% being singletons. The genes are TRBV29-1 and TRBJ2-5; D perhaps matches TRBD1 (6 bases). The sequence was obtained from a man aged 70 or older with urothelial cancer. The source material was PBMCs, sampled around atezolizumab (anti-PD-L1) treatment. The DNA of the CDR3 is TGCAGCGTTGAAGAGAAGACAGGTTTTTGGGCCCAAGAGACCCAGTACTTC. Its protein is CSVEEKTGFWAQETQYF.